The next 13 T cell receptor beta chains were all read from a single sample in a study of cytomegalovirus exposure and HLA in healthy donors. The PCR contained 60 Vbeta and 13 Jbeta primers. TCRdb's table, derived via immunoSEQ multiplex PCR, lists solely in-frame clones and lacks some. Found here are some 180,000 clones, roughly a tenth of them singletons; the top ten hold roughly 1.3%. The sequencing sample was made of PBMCs. These receptor sequences come from a woman aged 25 to 39 in good health and CMV-seropositive.

The chain couples TRBV5-6 to TRBJ2-7, with D possibly being TRBD1 (6 bases). The CDR3 spans 16 residues. V was pared by 0 bases and J by 0 bases, with 13 bases between. Looked up from germline, CDR1 is SGHDT and CDR2 is YYEEEE. The CDR3 DNA reads TGTGCCAGCAGCTTGGGGGGGCTATCAAGCTCCTACGAGCAGTACTTC. As protein: CASSLGGLSSSYEQYF.

The chain couples TRBV7-9 to TRBJ1-1; 7 bases fit TRBD1. Germline CDR1 SEHNR, CDR2 FQNEAQ (reference sequence). V trimming: 1 base; J trimming: 3 bases; junction bases outside the gene matches: 11. This CDR3 has 17 residues. The CDR3 DNA sequence: TGTGCCAGCAGCTTAGTCTATGGGGTCAGGGGGGACACTGAAGCTTTCTTT. As protein: CASSLVYGVRGDTEAFF.

The genes are TRBV9 and TRBJ2-3; D unresolved. The CDR3 contains 12 residues. Germline CDR1 is SGDLS and CDR2 is YYNGEE. V lost 0 bases and J lost 4, with 3 bases in between. The CDR3 region has the DNA TGTGCCAGCAGCGTAGACTCAGATACGCAGTATTTT. Translation: CASSVDSDTQYF.

This clone occurred a few times. The chain recombines TRBV18 with TRBJ1-1; 8 bases are shared with TRBD1. Germline CDR1 is KGHSH and CDR2 is LQKENI. V lost 3 bases, J lost 5 bases, and 5 bases stayed unmatched. This CDR3 has 14 amino acids. The CDR3 bases are TGTGCCAGCTCACCCGACAGGGGCTGGACTGAAGCTTTCTTT. Translating it yields CASSPDRGWTEAFF.

CDR3 nucleotide sequence: TGCAGCGCCAGGACTAGCGGGAGTGTAGGAAATGAGCAGTTCTTC. Protein: CSARTSGSVGNEQFF. V gene TRBV29-1 combines with J gene TRBJ2-1; 13 nucleotides align to TRBD2. The germline V gene encodes CDR1 SQVTM and CDR2 ANQGSEA. This CDR3 spans 15 amino acids. The trim removed 7 bases at V and 7 bases at J, leaving 10 bases unmatched.

This clone showed up just a few times. The chain uses TRBV29-1 and TRBJ1-4, with D possibly TRBD1 on 5 matching bases. The V gene lost 4 bases and the J gene lost 4 bases, with 7 bases spanning the gap. This CDR3 contains 12 residues. Germline CDR1 is SQVTM and CDR2 is ANQGSEA. The CDR3 bases are TGCAGCGTTGGACAGCTTAATGAAAAACTGTTTTTT. Protein sequence: CSVGQLNEKLFF.

In its sample, this clone was seen a few times. The rearrangement uses TRBV14 and TRBJ2-3; 12 bases are a match to TRBD2. The J segment lost 6 bases and the V segment lost 4 bases, leaving 11 bases of the junction unmatched. The CDR3 runs to 17 residues. Germline-derived CDR1 and CDR2 are SGHDN and FVKESK. CDR3 protein: CASSRTSGRPAGDTQYF. The CDR3 DNA reads as TGTGCCAGCAGCCGAACTAGCGGGAGGCCCGCGGGGGATACGCAGTATTTT. Full variable domain (rest looked up from reference TRBV14 and TRBJ2-3): EAGVTQFPSHSVIEKGQTVTLRCDPISGHDNLYWYRRVMGKEIKFLLHFVKESKQDESGMPNNRFLAERTGGTYSTLKVQPAELEDSGVYFCASSRTSGRPAGDTQYFGPGTRLTVL.

V gene TRBV30 combines with J gene TRBJ2-1; D may be TRBD2 (5 bases). In germline, CDR1 is GTSNPN, CDR2 SVGIG (reference sequence). Between the trimmed V and J ends, which lost 3 bases and 4 bases, there was a span of 13 bases. This CDR3 contains 14 residues. CDR3 residues: CAWSLGAEYNEQFF. CDR3 nucleotides: TGTGCCTGGAGCTTGGGAGCGGAGTACAATGAGCAGTTCTTC.

The CDR3 nucleotides read TGTGCCAGCAGCTTAGCGGGAGGGCCAAATGAGCAGTTCTTC. Translated, it gives CASSLAGGPNEQFF. The rearrangement uses TRBV7-9 and TRBJ2-1; 7 bases align to TRBD2. Germline loops: CDR1 SEHNR, CDR2 FQNEAQ (reference sequence). The CDR3 covers 14 residues. Trimming cost V 0 bases and J 7 bases; bases outside gene matches: 3.

This clone was observed a handful of times. The CDR3 DNA reads TGCGCCAGCAGCCGGGACAGGGAAACCTACGAGCAGTACTTC. As protein: CASSRDRETYEQYF. The chain recombines TRBV5-1 with TRBJ2-7; 9 positions match TRBD1. This CDR3 is built from 14 residues. Trimming at V came to 4 bases and at J to 2 bases, leaving 4 bases not matched to a gene. Germline CDR1 and CDR2: SGHRS and YFSETQ.

The table lists this clone with a few counts. V is TRBV4-1 and J is TRBJ2-3; TRBD2 matches at 10 bases. J lost 4 bases, V lost 3 bases, and 7 bases had no gene match. The germline gives CDR1 MGHRA, CDR2 YSYEKL. CDR3 length: 16 amino acids. DNA for the CDR3: TGCGCCAGCAGCCATGGAAGCGGGAGGGTATCAGATACGCAGTATTTT. This gives the protein CASSHGSGRVSDTQYF.

This clone came up a few times. The gene calls are TRBV5-1 and TRBJ2-6; D gene ambiguous. V gave up 4 bases and J gave up 4 bases, with 15 bases separating them. Germline CDR1 and CDR2: SGHRS and YFSETQ. This CDR3 comprises 16 residues. The CDR3 DNA reads TGCGCCAGCAGCAGAGAGTTGTCGACAGGGGCCAACGTCCTGACTTTC. Amino acids: CASSRELSTGANVLTF.

The V gene is TRBV6-1, the J gene TRBJ2-7; a weak D match, TRBD2 (7 bases). Germline V lookup: CDR1 MNHNS, CDR2 SASEGT. This CDR3 is 15 amino acids long. The ends were cut back, 6 bases at V and 3 bases at J, with 18 bases in the middle. The CDR3 reads CASRALPGGHYEQYF. CDR3 nucleotides: TGTGCCAGCAGGGCCCTCCCCGGGGGGCACTACGAGCAGTACTTC.